This T cell receptor (beta chain) was sequenced in a study of T cells in Graves' hyperthyroidism and ophthalmopathy. Study results and caveats: For ophthalmopathy, model prediction preceded onset by a median about six months. Most thyroid clonotypes with frequency above 0.001 were detected in blood.

CDR1 is LNHDA and CDR2 is SQIVND in the germline V gene (reference sequence). The CDR3 extends over 15 amino acids. V shed 1 base and J 2 bases; nucleotides not matched to a gene: 2. It was RNA transcripts that yielded the amplified TCR beta CDR3 regions. First-round RT-PCR of the TCR CDR3 relied on the HTBI primer set. TCRdb called the multiplex PCR reads again in MiXCR, with one record for every CDR3 protein. The sample lists about 410,000 distinct CDR3 sequences, roughly 15% occurring once. For this clonotype: The antigen is not known.

This chain connects TRBV19 to TRBJ2-3, with 8 bases matching TRBD2. The sample was blood. The receptor comes from a woman younger than 45 with Graves' ophthalmopathy. CDR3 amino acids: CASSIGGGITDTQYF. CDR3 in DNA: TGTGCCAGTAGTATAGGCGGGGGGATCACAGATACGCAGTATTTT.